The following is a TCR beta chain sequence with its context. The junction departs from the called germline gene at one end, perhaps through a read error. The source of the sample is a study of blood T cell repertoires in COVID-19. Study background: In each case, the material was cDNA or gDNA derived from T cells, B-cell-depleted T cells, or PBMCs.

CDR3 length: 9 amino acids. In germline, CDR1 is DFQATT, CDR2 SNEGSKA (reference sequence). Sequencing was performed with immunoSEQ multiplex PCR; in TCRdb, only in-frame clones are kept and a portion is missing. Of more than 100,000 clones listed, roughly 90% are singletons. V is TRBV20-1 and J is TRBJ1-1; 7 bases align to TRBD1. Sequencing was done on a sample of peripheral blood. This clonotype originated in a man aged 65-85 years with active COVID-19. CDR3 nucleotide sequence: TGCAGTGCTAGAGGCCGGGACAGCTTT. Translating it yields CSARGRDSF.